The rows below give T cell receptor beta chains drawn from one sample of a study of molecular identifiers for immune sequencing clone quantification. TCRdb passed the PCR reads through MiXCR, listing each CDR3 protein once. The sample lists approximately 550,000 distinct CDR3 sequences; 20% to 25% were seen once. The sequencing input was naive CD8+ T cells from blood, with Jurkat cell RNA spiked in. These receptors came from a human donor in good health. Some libraries in this study had Jurkat cell RNA spiked in. Each CDR3 is given without its conserved first and last residue. Each record gives: J gene, clone size, V gene, CDR3 protein. Only part of the rows carry a size: once, few, many, or a class if the clone is expanded.

TRBJ2-6,many,TRBV20-1,SVARVSSGANVLT
TRBJ1-5,NA,TRBV12-5,AGGFNLGQPQH
TRBJ2-3,NA,TRBV28,ASSFELLVTDTQY
TRBJ2-4,many,TRBV6-6,ASSHNGAAKNIQY
TRBJ1-5,many,TRBV28,ASSSPVRTDSNQPQH
TRBJ2-3,once,TRBV5-3,AGSLGTAAQHTQY
TRBJ2-2,NA,TRBV12-3/TRBV12-4,ASSYTGGTGELF
TRBJ2-3,few,TRBV7-9,ASSLDSGRTDTQY
TRBJ2-4,few,TRBV12-3/TRBV12-4,ASSPDRSNLQY
TRBJ2-5,NA,TRBV19,ASSTGDRTYQETQY
TRBJ2-3,NA,TRBV27,ACSFFETSGGLSTDTQY
TRBJ2-2,few,TRBV7-9,ASSLALSVGRANTGELF
TRBJ2-7,many,TRBV6-5,ASSPPGVEQY
TRBJ2-7,NA,TRBV6-5,ASSYSGPVTQGWHTYEQY
TRBJ2-7,many,TRBV7-9,ASSLVAGAEEQY
TRBJ2-7,many,TRBV7-9,ASSPVLTPSYEQY
TRBJ2-3,few,TRBV20-1,SAGLLAAPSTDTQY
TRBJ2-7,few,TRBV20-1,SATYTYEQY
TRBJ2-3,few,TRBV12-3/TRBV12-4,ASSLQGYTDTQY
TRBJ2-5,many,TRBV13,ASSLLAEETQY
TRBJ2-1,NA,TRBV19,ASRKSSGGDNEQF
TRBJ1-4,many,TRBV5-6,ASSLNTGSVF
TRBJ1-5,NA,TRBV5-1,ASSFNFLTGTGGNQPQH
TRBJ2-7,few,TRBV3-1,ASSQDPTGRGEEQY
TRBJ2-6,few,TRBV19,ATTGGTRGANVLT
TRBJ1-1,NA,TRBV27,ASSLAGGGYTEAF
TRBJ1-4,NA,TRBV7-9,ASSGTGSNEKLF
TRBJ1-1,many,TRBV7-2,ASSRDPLVAF
TRBJ2-5,NA,TRBV12-5,ASGLVLSGAVETRY
TRBJ1-2,NA,TRBV5-1,ASSSGGADRIYYGYT
TRBJ2-7,many,TRBV4-1,ASSQATAISYEQY
TRBJ2-3,many,TRBV2,ASSEALLIGTTDTQY
TRBJ1-1,NA,TRBV7-9,ASSLQTYGSPEAF
TRBJ1-5,NA,TRBV6-1,ASSGSQPQH
TRBJ2-3,many,TRBV29-1,SAGAKGTDTQY
TRBJ2-1,NA,TRBV27,ASSLIGDEQF
TRBJ2-3,NA,TRBV7-2,ASSFTVTAVTDTQY
TRBJ1-1,many,TRBV29-1,SGVGGRITEAF
TRBJ2-1,many,TRBV29-1,SVEAGGEQF
TRBJ2-3,NA,TRBV5-8,ASSWDRMKDTQY
TRBJ2-5,many,TRBV27,ASSSGLAVQETQY
TRBJ1-1,many,TRBV2,ASSEALGAF
TRBJ2-5,many,TRBV5-5,ASSLVAQGLETQY
TRBJ2-3,many,TRBV7-9,ASAISGRVDTQY
TRBJ2-7,few,TRBV5-1,ASSSGRGNGLATEQY
TRBJ2-5,many,TRBV12-3/TRBV12-4,ASSTSGGMVETQY
TRBJ1-1,NA,TRBV4-3,ASSQALLGLLNTEAF
TRBJ2-1,few,TRBV4-3,ASSQVAGVNNEQF